The rows below give T cell receptor beta chains drawn from one sample of a study of cytomegalovirus exposure and HLA in healthy donors. Clones were sequenced by immunoSEQ multiplex PCR, and TCRdb holds only the in-frame ones, with some missing. The data contain hundreds of thousands of clones, around 86% of them singletons. Input material: PBMCs. These receptors all come from a woman under 30 in good health and CMV-seropositive. The CDR3 runs from the conserved cysteine through the conserved F or W.

CDR3 protein	V gene	J gene
CASSVDGRDYNEQFF	TRBV9	TRBJ2-1
CASSLGRNRLYYEQYF	TRBV7-9	TRBJ2-7
CASSIPHPAGGPDTQYF	TRBV19	TRBJ2-3
CASSITSGGEQYF	TRBV19	TRBJ2-7
CASSPDRGRDAEAFF	TRBV27	TRBJ1-1
CASSYEDTNTGELFF	TRBV6-6	TRBJ2-2
CASSQRRGLRQTQYF	TRBV14	TRBJ2-5
CASSPGGTANTEAFF	TRBV9	TRBJ1-1
CASSQAQGAQEAFF	TRBV2	TRBJ1-1
CATSTFPTREGRNKNIQYF	TRBV15	TRBJ2-4
CASSFSDRAGYGYTF	TRBV27	TRBJ1-2
CASSLAVAGVVSYEQYF	TRBV7-9	TRBJ2-7
CASSLPSGQRSEKLFF	TRBV5-1	TRBJ1-4
CASSVQGSLYGYTF	TRBV9	TRBJ1-2
CASAPQGADEQFF	TRBV5-1	TRBJ2-1